This TCR beta chain was captured by sequencing in a study of molecular identifiers for immune sequencing clone quantification (dated by TCRdb to 2016 to 2019). About the investigation overall: For a replicate experiment, RNA from around 20,000 or 100,000 naive CD8 T cells was divided into five aliquots, of which four were sequenced. The study was a methods study using CD8 T cells to benchmark molecular-identifier clustering-based TCR repertoire sequencing (MIDCIRS) and TCR RNA copy counting.

In the case of this clonotype: Its binding antigen is unknown. Base qualities are not recorded, but no much larger clone differs from it by a single base.

Libraries were made using PCR. TCRdb shows the sequencer as Illumina HiSeq 4000. Bulk TCR libraries were made following a previously described method, with the TCR primers given in Table S5. Total RNA was purified with the Qiagen AllPrep DNA/RNA kit. Before analysis, reads from multiple sequencing runs of one library were combined. The study's processing was this. Reads were retained only if their TCR constant sequence matched exactly, and those retained reads were trimmed to 150 nt and grouped according to their 12-nt molecular barcodes. Reads within each barcode group were sub-clustered using a 15% Levenshtein threshold, and quality-weighted consensus sequences were constructed for each RNA molecule. Non-functional sequences were discarded, and so were lower-count sequences lying one edit away from another sequence. Barcode sub-clusters with fewer than 20% of the maximum read count were removed, based on fitting two negative binomial distributions. TCRdb's own reprocessing of the public reads used fastp at Q25 and MiXCR and kept productive beta chains. One record per CDR3 amino acid sequence lists the most common genes and DNA. The V and J calls follow TCRdb's processing rather than the paper's. The sample table contains approximately 500,000 distinct CDR3 sequences; only one count was recorded for over 20% of them. 0.7% to 1% of the sample is taken by the ten largest.

General findings and caveats noted by the study authors: Spiked-in Jurkat TCR RNA equal to a single cell's worth was reported to be detectable even within 1,100,000 naive CD8 T cells. When barcode sub-clustering was omitted, TCR diversity was inflated by chimeric consensus sequences, with chimeras reaching as high as 47%. Highly expanded clone sizes could be underestimated if identical TCR molecules share a barcode. Approximately 3.3 recovered TCR RNA copies per cell were obtained by modeling, versus around 9.8 by digital PCR, implying a capture efficiency of 30% to 35%. Clones above 20 RNA copies held over 97% of molecules in CMV-specific effector cells but under 1% in naive cells. Spiked-in Jurkat TCR RNA (about 10 copies' worth), which is not part of the donor repertoire, was contained in the naive libraries.

The V end gives up 3 bases and the J end 9 bases, leaving 5 bases in the junction not matched to a gene. CDR1 and CDR2 are drawn from the germline V gene (reference sequence): SEHNR, FQNEAQ. The CDR3 has 13 amino acids, counting the end cysteine and phenylalanine. The read is trimmed to its CDR3 DNA, 39 bases read in frame from base 1. Naive CD8 T cell libraries were made from around 18,000 to 910,000 sorted cells using 10%, 30% or 50% of purified RNA. Naive CD8 T cells were FACS-sorted as CD8+CD4-CCR7+CD45RA+ on a BD FACSAria II into RLT Plus buffer. More than 8 TCR copies' worth of Jurkat RNA were spiked into roughly 20,000-1,000,000 naive CD8 T cell samples to test detection sensitivity. Enrichment of CD8 T cells was done with RosetteSep CD8+ T Cell Enrichment Cocktail plus Ficoll-Paque, and ACK red cell lysis came afterward.

The sample comprised naive CD8+ T cells from blood, with Jurkat cell RNA spiked in. The cell subset or site label of this sample denotes: FACS-sorted CD8+CD4-CCR7+CD45RA+ naive T cells. This clonotype originated in a human donor in good health. Some libraries in this study had Jurkat cell RNA spiked in. The rearrangement joined TRBV7-9 to TRBJ2-1; TRBD1 aligns with 7 central bases. The sequenced DNA: TGTGCCAGCAGCTTGTCCTCAGGGGGTGAGCAGTTCTTC. The translation is CASSLSSGGEQFF.